Below are 3 T cell receptor beta chains sequenced from a single sample in a study of cytomegalovirus exposure and HLA in healthy donors. Vbeta (60) and Jbeta (13) primers were used in the PCR. Data came from immunoSEQ multiplex PCR; TCRdb stores just in-frame clones and leaves some out. This sample yields 160,000 or so clones, of which 80% to 85% are seen a single time; roughly 1.5% belongs to the top ten. Material for sequencing was PBMCs. The receptors derive from a woman aged 18 to 35 in good health and CMV-seronegative.

V usage is TRBV4-1 and J usage is TRBJ2-7; a possible D gene is TRBD2 (6 bases). Germline CDR1 MGHRA, CDR2 YSYEKL. Trimming cost V 1 base and J 5 bases, with 15 bases left between them. This CDR3 is built from 15 residues. The CDR3 reads CASSQGGLRNNEQYF. The CDR3, as DNA: TGCGCCAGCAGCCAAGGGGGACTGCGCAACAACGAGCAGTACTTC.

This clone was found a few times. The V gene is TRBV25-1, the J gene TRBJ1-1; D is unclear. The V gene lost 6 bases and the J gene lost 1 base, with 15 bases spanning the gap. Germline lookup yields CDR1 MGHDK and CDR2 SYGVNS. This CDR3 region has 15 residues. CDR3: CASSPKQTPNTEAFF. In DNA, the CDR3 is TGTGCCAGCAGCCCTAAACAGACACCGAACACTGAAGCTTTCTTT. Drawing the rest from reference TRBV25-1 and TRBJ1-1, the complete variable domain is EADIYQTPRYLVIGTGKKITLECSQTMGHDKMYWYQQDPGMELHLIHYSYGVNSTEKGDLSSESTVSRIRTEHFPLTLESARPSHTSQYLCASSPKQTPNTEAFFGQGTRLTVV.

As to this clone: The same CDR3 also results from other DNA sequences found in this sample. This sequence joins TRBV5-1 and TRBJ1-1; 7 nucleotides match TRBD1. Germline loops: CDR1 SGHRS, CDR2 YFSETQ. J gave up 1 base and V 4 bases, and 7 bases lay outside the gene matches. The CDR3 spans 15 residues. The CDR3 sequence is CASSPTGDRNTEAFF. CDR3 nucleotide sequence: TGCGCCAGCAGCCCAACAGGGGATAGGAACACTGAAGCTTTCTTT.